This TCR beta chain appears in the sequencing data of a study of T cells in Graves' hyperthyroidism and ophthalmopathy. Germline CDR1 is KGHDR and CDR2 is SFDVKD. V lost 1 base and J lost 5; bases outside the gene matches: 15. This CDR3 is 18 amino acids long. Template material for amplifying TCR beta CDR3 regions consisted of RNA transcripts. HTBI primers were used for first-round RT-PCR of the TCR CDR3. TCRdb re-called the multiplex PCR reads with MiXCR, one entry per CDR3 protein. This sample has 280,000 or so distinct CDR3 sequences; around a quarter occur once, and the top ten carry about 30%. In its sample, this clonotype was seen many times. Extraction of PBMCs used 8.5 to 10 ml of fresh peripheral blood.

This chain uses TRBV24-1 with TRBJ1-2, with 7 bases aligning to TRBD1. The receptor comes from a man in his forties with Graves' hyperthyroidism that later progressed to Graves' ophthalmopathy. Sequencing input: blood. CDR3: CATSDLEDRFGVTYGYTF. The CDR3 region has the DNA TGTGCCACCAGTGATTTAGAGGACAGGTTCGGAGTGACATATGGCTACACCTTC.